This paragraph covers one TCR beta chain sequence. This entry is derived from a study of blood T cell repertoires in COVID-19. On the study more broadly: COVID-19 samples, acute and convalescent, were from the United States, Italy and Spain. Sample material is recorded as cDNA or gDNA derived from T cells, B-cell-depleted T cells, or PBMCs.

CDR3 length equals 13 residues. CDR1 is LGHNT and CDR2 is FRNRAP in the germline V gene. The V end was cut by 5 bases, the J end by 5 bases, with 11 bases between. Per the original data handling: For nucleated cells, counts were estimated from reference gene primer amplification. Measured with immunoSEQ multiplex PCR; TCRdb has only the in-frame clones, and not every one. From that table come the V and J calls and clone size; the DNA was used to work out D and trimming. The sample gives 150,000 to 200,000 clones, about 88% of which show up once; around 14% is in the top ten. Sequences were obtained from peripheral blood. The V call is TRBV12-5, the J call TRBJ2-3, with D uncertain. The source is a man aged 30 to 45 with active or convalescent COVID-19. CDR3 DNA sequence: TGTGCTAGTGGTCCTCCCCCCGGAGATACGCAGTATTTT. Translated: CASGPPPGDTQYF.